A single sample gave rise to the 8 T cell receptor beta chains below, sequenced in a study of T cell responses to AZD1222 COVID-19 vaccine (dated by TCRdb to the early 2020s). The library was produced with the immunoSEQ multiplex PCR assay. The immuneACCESS repertoire file appears here via TCRdb, limited to in-frame rearrangements. These files lack a portion of the clones; in checked studies, under half of the deficit traces to unresolved V genes, and the cause of the others is not known. The table for this sample lists tens of thousands of clones; roughly 90% of them were counted only once. Under 8.5% of the sample is held by the ten biggest clonotypes. The time point label here, explained by the study, means: baseline before first vaccination. The input for sequencing was peripheral blood, taken on day 0 of AZD1222 vaccination. All receptors derive from an adult in good health.

This chain connects TRBV6-2 or TRBV6-3 to TRBJ2-1, with D maybe TRBD2 (5 bases). Germline V lookup: CDR1 MNHEY, CDR2 SVGEGT. V lost 2 bases and J lost 0, with 5 bases in between. This CDR3 spans 14 amino acids. The CDR3 DNA reads TGTGCCAGCAGTTACGGGAGCTCCTACAATGAGCAGTTCTTC. Its protein is CASSYGSSYNEQFF.

This chain connects TRBV10-1 to TRBJ1-1; TRBD1 aligns across 10 bases. In germline, CDR1 is WNHNN, CDR2 SYGVQD (reference sequence). With V trimmed by 5 bases and J by 6 bases, 9 bases remained unmatched. The CDR3 runs to 15 residues. In DNA form, the CDR3 reads TGCGCCAGCAGTAACCCGGGACAGGGGCTATCTGAAGCTTTCTTT. Protein: CASSNPGQGLSEAFF.

V is TRBV7-6 and J is TRBJ2-7; D is tentatively TRBD1 or TRBD2 (5 bases each). This CDR3 contains 13 residues. Trimming removed 1 base from V and 2 bases from J, with 6 bases in between. Germline values: CDR1 SGHVS, CDR2 FNYEAQ. CDR3 protein: CASSLGGTYEQYF. The CDR3, as DNA: TGTGCCAGCAGCTTAGGGGGGACCTACGAGCAGTACTTC.

The V and J genes are TRBV2 and TRBJ2-7; D is possibly TRBD1 (6 bases). This CDR3 contains 14 residues. Deletions cut 3 bases from V and 0 bases from J, with 9 bases between. Germline V gene lookup returns CDR1 SNHLY and CDR2 FYNNEI. CDR3 nucleotides: TGTGCCAGCAGTGAGCAGGGGAGCTCCTACGAGCAGTACTTC. Amino acid sequence: CASSEQGSSYEQYF.

The chain has TRBV11-2 and TRBJ2-1; D gene uncertain. The CDR3 loop spans 14 amino acids. Trimming stripped 5 bases from V and 4 bases from J, with 12 bases between. Germline loops: CDR1 SGHAT, CDR2 FQNNGV. In DNA form, the CDR3 reads TGTGCCAGCAGCAGGTCCCTAGAGTACAATGAGCAGTTCTTC. Protein: CASSRSLEYNEQFF.

The chain combines TRBV28 with TRBJ2-3; D is ambiguous. The CDR3 runs to 15 residues. Germline CDR1 is MDHEN and CDR2 is SYDVKM. V shed 2 bases and J shed 2 bases, with 11 bases lying between them. The CDR3 nucleotides read TGTGCCAGCAGTTTAGAGCCCGGATACACAGATACGCAGTATTTT. Its protein is CASSLEPGYTDTQYF.

The chain joins TRBV18 to TRBJ1-5; no definite D call. The CDR3 length is 15 residues. V lost 3 bases, J lost 0 bases, and 9 bases lay in between. In germline, CDR1 is KGHSH, CDR2 LQKENI. CDR3 amino acids: CASSPGRDSNQPQHF. Here the CDR3 DNA reads TGTGCCAGCTCACCGGGGAGGGATAGCAATCAGCCCCAGCATTTT. The whole variable domain, filled in from reference TRBV18 and TRBJ1-5, reads NAGVMQNPRHLVRRRGQEARLRCSPMKGHSHVYWYRQLPEEGLKFMVYLQKENIIDESGMPKERFSAEFPKEGPSILRIQQVVRGDSAAYFCASSPGRDSNQPQHFGDGTRLSIL.

This rearrangement joins TRBV27 to TRBJ1-5, with 8 bases lining up with TRBD1. The CDR3 totals 14 residues. The V gene end was trimmed by 6 bases and the J gene end by 6 bases; junction bases not matched to a gene: 7. CDR1 is MNHEY and CDR2 is SMNVEV in the germline V gene (reference sequence). This CDR3 is CASRDRQGFQPQHF. In nucleotides, the CDR3 is TGTGCCAGCAGAGATCGACAGGGGTTTCAGCCCCAGCATTTT.